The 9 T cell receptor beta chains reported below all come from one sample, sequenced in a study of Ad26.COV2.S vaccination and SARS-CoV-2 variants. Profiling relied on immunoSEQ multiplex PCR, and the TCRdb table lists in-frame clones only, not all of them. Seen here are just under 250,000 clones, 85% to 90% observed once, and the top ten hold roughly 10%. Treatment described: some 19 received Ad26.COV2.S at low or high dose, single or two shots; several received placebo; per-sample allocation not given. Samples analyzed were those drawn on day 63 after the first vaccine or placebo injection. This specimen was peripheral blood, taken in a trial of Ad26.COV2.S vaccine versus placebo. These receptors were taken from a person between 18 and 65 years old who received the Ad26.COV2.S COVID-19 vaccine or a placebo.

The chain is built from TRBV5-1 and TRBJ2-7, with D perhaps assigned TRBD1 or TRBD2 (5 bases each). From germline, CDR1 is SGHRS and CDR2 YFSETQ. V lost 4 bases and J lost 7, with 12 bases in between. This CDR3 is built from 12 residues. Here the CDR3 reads CASSGGRREQYF. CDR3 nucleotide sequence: TGCGCCAGCAGCGGGGGAAGAAGGGAGCAGTACTTC. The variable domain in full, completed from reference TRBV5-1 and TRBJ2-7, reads KAGVTQTPRYLIKTRGQQVTLSCSPISGHRSVSWYQQTPGQGLQFLFEYFSETQRNKGNFPGRFSGRQFSNSRSEMNVSTLELGDSALYLCASSGGRREQYFGPGTRLTVT.

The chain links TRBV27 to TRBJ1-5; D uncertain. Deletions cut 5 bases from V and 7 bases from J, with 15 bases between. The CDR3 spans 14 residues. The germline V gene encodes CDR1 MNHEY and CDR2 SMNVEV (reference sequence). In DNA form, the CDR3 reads TGTGCCAGCAGTGCCACCCCCTTCAGACAGCCCCAGCATTTT. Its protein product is CASSATPFRQPQHF.

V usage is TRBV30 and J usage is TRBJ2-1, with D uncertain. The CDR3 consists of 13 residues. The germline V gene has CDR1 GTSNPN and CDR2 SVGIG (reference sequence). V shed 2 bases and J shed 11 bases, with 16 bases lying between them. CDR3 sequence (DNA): TGTGCCTGGAGTCCCCCAGGAAGTAATAAGCAGTTCTTC. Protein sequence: CAWSPPGSNKQFF. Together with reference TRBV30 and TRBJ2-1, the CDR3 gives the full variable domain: SQTIHQWPATLVQPVGSPLSLECTVEGTSNPNLYWYRQAAGRGLQLLFYSVGIGQISSEVPQNLSASRPQDRQFILSSKKLLLSDSGFYLCAWSPPGSNKQFFGPGTRLTVL.

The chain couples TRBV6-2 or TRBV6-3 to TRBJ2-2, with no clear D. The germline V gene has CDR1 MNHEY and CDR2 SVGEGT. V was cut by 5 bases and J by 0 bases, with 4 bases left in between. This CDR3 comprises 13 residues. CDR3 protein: CASSTSNTGELFF. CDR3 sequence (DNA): TGTGCCAGCAGTACCTCGAACACCGGGGAGCTGTTTTTT.

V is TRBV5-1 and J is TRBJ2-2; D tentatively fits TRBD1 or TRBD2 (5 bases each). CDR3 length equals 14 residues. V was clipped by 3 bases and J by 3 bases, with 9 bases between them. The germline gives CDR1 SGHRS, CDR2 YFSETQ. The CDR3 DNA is TGCGCCAGCAGCTCTAGAGGGGACACCGGGGAGCTGTTTTTT. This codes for CASSSRGDTGELFF.

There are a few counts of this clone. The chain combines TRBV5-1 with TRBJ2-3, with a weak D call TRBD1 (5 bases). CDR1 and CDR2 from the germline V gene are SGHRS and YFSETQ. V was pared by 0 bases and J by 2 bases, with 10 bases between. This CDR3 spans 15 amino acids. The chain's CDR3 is CASSLEAGSTDTQYF. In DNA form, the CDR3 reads TGCGCCAGCAGCTTGGAAGCAGGGTCCACAGATACGCAGTATTTT.

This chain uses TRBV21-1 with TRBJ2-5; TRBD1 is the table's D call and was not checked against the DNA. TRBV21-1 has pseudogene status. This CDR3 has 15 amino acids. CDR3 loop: CASNTGRGLQETQYF. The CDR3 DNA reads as TGTGCCAGCAACACAGGCAGGGGGCTTCAAGAGACCCAGTACTTC.

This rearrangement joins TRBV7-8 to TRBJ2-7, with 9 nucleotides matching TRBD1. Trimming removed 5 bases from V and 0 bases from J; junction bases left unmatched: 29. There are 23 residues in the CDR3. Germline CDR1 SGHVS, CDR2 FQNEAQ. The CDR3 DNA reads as TGTGCCAGCAGCCATGGTCTACGACCCGTAACGGGACAGGGTTCTTTGAGCTCCTACGAGCAGTACTTC. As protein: CASSHGLRPVTGQGSLSSYEQYF. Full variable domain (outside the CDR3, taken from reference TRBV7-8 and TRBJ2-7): GAGVSQSPRYKVAKRGQDVALRCDPISGHVSLFWYQQALGQGPEFLTYFQNEAQLDKSGLPSDRFFAERPEGSVSTLKIQRTQQEDSAVYLCASSHGLRPVTGQGSLSSYEQYFGPGTRLTVT.

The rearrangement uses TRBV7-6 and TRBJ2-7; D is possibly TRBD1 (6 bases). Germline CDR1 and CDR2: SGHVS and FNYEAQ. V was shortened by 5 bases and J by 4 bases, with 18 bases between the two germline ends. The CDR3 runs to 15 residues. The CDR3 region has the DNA TGTGCCAGCAGCCGGGACCAGGGGAGTAATTACGAGCAGTACTTC. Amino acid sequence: CASSRDQGSNYEQYF.